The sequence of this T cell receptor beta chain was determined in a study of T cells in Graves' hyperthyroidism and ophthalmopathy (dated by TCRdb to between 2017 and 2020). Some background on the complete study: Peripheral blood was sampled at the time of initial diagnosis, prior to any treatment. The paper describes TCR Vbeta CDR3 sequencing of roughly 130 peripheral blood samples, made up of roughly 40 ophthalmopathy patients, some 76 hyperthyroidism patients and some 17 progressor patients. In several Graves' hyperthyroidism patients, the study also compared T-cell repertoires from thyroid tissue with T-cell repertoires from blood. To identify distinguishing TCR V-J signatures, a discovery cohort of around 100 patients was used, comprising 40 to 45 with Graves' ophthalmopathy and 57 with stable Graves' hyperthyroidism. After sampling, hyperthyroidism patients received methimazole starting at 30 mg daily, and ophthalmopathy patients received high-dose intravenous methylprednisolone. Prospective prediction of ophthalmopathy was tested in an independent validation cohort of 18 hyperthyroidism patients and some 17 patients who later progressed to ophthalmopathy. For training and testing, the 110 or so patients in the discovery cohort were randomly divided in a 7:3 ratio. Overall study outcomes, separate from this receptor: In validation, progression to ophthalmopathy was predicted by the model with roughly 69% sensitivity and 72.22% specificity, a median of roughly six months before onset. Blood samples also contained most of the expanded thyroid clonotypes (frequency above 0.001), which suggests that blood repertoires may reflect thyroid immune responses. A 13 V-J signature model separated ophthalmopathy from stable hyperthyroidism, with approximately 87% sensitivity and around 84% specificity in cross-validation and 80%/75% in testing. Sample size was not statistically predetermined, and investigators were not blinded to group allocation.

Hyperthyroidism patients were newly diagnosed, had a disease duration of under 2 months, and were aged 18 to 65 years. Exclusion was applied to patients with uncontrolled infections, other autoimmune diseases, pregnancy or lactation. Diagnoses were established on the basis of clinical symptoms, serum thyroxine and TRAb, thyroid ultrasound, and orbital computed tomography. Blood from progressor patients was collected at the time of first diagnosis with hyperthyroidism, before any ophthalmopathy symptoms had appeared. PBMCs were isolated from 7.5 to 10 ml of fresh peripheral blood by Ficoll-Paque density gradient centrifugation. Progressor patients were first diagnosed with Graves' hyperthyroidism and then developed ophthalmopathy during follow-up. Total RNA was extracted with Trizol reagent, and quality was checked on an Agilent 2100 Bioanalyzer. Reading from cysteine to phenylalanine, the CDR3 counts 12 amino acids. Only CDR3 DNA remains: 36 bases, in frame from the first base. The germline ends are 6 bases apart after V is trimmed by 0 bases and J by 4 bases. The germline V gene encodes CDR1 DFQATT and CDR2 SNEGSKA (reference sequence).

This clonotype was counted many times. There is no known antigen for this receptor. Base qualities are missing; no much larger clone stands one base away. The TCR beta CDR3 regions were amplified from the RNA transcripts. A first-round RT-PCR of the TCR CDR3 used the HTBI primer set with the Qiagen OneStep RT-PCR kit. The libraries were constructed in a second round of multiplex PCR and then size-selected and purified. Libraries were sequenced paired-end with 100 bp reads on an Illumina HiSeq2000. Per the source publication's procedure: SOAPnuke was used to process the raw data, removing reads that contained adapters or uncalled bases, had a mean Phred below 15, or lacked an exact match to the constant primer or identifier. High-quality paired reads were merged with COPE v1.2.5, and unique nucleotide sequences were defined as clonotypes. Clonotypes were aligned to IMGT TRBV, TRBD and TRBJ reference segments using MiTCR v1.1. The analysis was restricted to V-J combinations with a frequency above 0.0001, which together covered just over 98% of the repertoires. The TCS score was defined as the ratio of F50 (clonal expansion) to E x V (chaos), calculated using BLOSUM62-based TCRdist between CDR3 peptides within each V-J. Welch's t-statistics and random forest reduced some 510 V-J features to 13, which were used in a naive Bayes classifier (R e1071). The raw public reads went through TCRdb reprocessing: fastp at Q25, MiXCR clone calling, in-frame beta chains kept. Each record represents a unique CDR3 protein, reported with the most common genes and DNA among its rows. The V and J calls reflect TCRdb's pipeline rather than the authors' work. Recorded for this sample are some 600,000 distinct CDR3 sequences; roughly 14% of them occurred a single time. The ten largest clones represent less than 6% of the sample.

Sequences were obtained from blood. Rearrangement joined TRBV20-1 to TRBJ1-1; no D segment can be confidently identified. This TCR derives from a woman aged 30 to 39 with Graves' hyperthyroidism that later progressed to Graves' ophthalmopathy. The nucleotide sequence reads TGCAGTGCTAGAGATTTCGCCACTGAAGCTTTCTTT. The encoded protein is CSARDFATEAFF.